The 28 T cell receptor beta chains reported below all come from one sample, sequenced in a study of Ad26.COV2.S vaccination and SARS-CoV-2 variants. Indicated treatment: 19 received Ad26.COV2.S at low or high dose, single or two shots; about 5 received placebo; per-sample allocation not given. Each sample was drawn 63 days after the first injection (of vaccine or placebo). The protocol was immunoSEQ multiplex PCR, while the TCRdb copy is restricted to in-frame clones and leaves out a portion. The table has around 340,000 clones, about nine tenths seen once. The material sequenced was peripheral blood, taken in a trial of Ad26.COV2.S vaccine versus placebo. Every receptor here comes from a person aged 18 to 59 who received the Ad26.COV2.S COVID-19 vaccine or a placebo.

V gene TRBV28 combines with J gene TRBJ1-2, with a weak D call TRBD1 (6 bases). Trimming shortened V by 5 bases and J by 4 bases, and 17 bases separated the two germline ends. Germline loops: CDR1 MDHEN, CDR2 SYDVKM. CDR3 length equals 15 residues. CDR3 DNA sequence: TGTGCCAGCAGTCACCGTGGGGGCCGCGGCTATGGCTACACCTTC. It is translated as CASSHRGGRGYGYTF.

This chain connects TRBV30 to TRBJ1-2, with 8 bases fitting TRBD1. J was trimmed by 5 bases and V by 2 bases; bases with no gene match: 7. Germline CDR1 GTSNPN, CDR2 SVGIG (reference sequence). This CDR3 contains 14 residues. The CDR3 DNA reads TGTGCCTGGAGTCCCGGACAGGGAAGGTATGGCTACACCTTC. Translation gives CAWSPGQGRYGYTF.

CDR3 protein: CASSLGQTVYGYTF. The CDR3 region has the DNA TGTGCCAGCAGCTTGGGACAGACAGTCTATGGCTACACCTTC. The rearrangement links TRBV7-9 to TRBJ1-2, with 7 positions matching TRBD1. Per the germline V gene, CDR1 is SEHNR and CDR2 is FQNEAQ (reference sequence). With 3 bases clipped from V and 4 bases from J, the junction kept 5 bases outside the gene matches. CDR3 size: 14 residues.

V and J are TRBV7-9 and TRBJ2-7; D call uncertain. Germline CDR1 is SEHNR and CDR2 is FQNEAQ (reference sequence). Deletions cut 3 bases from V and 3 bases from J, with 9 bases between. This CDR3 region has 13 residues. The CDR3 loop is CASSFGQNYEQYF. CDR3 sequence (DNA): TGTGCCAGCAGCTTCGGCCAGAACTACGAGCAGTACTTC.

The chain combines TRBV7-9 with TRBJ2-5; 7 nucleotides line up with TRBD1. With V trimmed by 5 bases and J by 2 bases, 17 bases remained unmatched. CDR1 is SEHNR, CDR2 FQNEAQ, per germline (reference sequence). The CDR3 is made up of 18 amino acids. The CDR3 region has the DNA TGTGCCAGCAGCCCCAAACCCGAGACAGGGCCTATACAAGAGACCCAGTACTTC. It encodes CASSPKPETGPIQETQYF.

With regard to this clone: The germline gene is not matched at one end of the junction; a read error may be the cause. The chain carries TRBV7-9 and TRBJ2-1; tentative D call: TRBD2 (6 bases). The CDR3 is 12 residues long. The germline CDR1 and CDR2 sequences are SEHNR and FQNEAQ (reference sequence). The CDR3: CASSLLTSRSIF. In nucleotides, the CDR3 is TGTGCCAGCAGCCTACTGACTAGTAGGTCGATCTTC.

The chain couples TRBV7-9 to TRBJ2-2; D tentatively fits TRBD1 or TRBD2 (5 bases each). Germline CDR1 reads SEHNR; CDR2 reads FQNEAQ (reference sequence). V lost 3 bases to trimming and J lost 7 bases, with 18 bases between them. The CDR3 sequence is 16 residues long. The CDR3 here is CASSFGDRVFGGELFF. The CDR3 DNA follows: TGTGCCAGCAGCTTCGGGGACCGAGTTTTCGGCGGGGAGCTGTTTTTT.

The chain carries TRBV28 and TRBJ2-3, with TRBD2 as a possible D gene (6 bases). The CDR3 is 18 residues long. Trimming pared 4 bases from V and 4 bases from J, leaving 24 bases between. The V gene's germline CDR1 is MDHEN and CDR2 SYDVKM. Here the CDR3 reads CASSWIRGGSGLPDTQYF. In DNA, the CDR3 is TGTGCCAGCAGTTGGATCCGGGGAGGTAGCGGACTCCCAGATACGCAGTATTTT.

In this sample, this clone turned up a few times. CDR3 nucleotides: TGCAGCGTCGCCTCCGGGACTAGCGGGCCCTGGAGCTCCTACAATGAGCAGTTCTTC. The encoded protein is CSVASGTSGPWSSYNEQFF. This chain links TRBV29-1 with TRBJ2-1; 12 nucleotides line up with TRBD2. J was trimmed by 0 bases and V by 6 bases; bases with no gene match: 15. CDR3 length: 19 residues. Germline-derived CDR1 and CDR2 are SQVTM and ANQGSEA.

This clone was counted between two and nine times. Here the CDR3 reads CSASPTGGRNTEAFF. CDR3 bases: TGCAGTGCTAGTCCGACAGGGGGCAGGAACACTGAAGCTTTCTTT. The chain couples TRBV20-1 to TRBJ1-1; TRBD1 matches at 10 bases. The CDR3 is made up of 15 amino acids. Germline CDR1 is DFQATT and CDR2 is SNEGSKA (reference sequence). Trimming removed 3 bases from V and 1 base from J; junction bases left unmatched: 5.

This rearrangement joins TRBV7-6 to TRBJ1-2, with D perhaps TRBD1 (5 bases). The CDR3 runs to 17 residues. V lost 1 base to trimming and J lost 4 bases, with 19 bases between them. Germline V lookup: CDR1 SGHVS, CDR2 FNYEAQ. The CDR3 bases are TGTGCCAGCAGCTTAGGTGGCACGGGCCGGGGGTCCTATGGCTACACCTTC. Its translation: CASSLGGTGRGSYGYTF.

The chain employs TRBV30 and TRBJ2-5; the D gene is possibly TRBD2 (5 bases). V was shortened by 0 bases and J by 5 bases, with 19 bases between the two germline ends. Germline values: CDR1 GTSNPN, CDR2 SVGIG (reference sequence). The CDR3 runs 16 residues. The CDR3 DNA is TGTGCCTGGAGTGTACGGGGAGTGACGTCCCGGGAGACCCAGTACTTC. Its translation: CAWSVRGVTSRETQYF.

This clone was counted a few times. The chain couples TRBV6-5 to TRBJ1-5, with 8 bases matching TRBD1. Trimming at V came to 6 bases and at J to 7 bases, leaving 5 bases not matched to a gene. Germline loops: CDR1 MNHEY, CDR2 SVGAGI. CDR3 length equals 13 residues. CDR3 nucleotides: TGTGCCAGCAGCCTTGACAGGGGCCAGCCCCAGCATTTT. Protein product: CASSLDRGQPQHF.

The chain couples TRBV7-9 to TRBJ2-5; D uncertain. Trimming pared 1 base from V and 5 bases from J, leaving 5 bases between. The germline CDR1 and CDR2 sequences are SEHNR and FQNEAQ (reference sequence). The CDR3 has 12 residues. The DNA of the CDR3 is TGTGCCAGCAGCTTAGTTTTGGAGACCCAGTACTTC. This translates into CASSLVLETQYF.

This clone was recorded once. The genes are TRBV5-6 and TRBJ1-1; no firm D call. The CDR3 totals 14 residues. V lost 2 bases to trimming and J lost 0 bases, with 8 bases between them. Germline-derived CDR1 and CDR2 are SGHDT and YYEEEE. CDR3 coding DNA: TGTGCCAGCAGCTTCGGCAGGTTGAACACTGAAGCTTTCTTT. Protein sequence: CASSFGRLNTEAFF.

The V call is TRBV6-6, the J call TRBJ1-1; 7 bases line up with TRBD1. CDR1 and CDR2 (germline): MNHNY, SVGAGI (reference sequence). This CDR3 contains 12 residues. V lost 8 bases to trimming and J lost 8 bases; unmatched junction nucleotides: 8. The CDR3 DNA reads TGTGCCAGCTCCGTTACAGGGGCGGAAGCTTTCTTT. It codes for CASSVTGAEAFF.

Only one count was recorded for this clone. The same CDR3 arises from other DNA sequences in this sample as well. CDR3 DNA sequence: TGTGCCATCAGTGGAACCGGGAACACTGAAGCTTTCTTT. Its translation is CAISGTGNTEAFF. The chain uses TRBV10-3 and TRBJ1-1; no reliable D call. Germline V gene lookup returns CDR1 ENHRY and CDR2 SYGVKD. The CDR3 runs to 13 residues. V lost 4 bases and J 1 base, leaving 7 bases between the germline ends.

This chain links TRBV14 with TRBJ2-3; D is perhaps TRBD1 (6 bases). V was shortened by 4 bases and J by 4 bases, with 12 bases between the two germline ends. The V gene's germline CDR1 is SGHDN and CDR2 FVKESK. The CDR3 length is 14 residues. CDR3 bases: TGTGCCAGCAGCCCGAGGGGGTCCGCAGATACGCAGTATTTT. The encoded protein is CASSPRGSADTQYF. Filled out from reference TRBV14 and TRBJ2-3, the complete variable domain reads EAGVTQFPSHSVIEKGQTVTLRCDPISGHDNLYWYRRVMGKEIKFLLHFVKESKQDESGMPNNRFLAERTGGTYSTLKVQPAELEDSGVYFCASSPRGSADTQYFGPGTRLTVL.

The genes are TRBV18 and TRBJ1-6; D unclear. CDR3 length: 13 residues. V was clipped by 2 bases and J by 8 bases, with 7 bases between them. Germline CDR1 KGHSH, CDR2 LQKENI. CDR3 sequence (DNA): TGTGCCAGCTCACCAGTAGAGGATTCACCCCTCCACTTT. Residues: CASSPVEDSPLHF.

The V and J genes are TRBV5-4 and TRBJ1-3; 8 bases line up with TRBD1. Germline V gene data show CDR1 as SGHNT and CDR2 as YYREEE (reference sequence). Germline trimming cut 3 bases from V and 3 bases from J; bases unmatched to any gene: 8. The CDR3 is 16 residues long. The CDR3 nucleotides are TGTGCCAGCAGCTCCCGGGCAGGGGGCTTTGGAAACACCATATATTTT. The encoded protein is CASSSRAGGFGNTIYF. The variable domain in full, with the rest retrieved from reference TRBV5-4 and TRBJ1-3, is ETGVTQSPTHLIKTRGQQVTLRCSSQSGHNTVSWYQQALGQGPQFIFQYYREEENGRGNFPPRFSGLQFPNYSSELNVNALELDDSALYLCASSSRAGGFGNTIYFGEGSWLTVV.

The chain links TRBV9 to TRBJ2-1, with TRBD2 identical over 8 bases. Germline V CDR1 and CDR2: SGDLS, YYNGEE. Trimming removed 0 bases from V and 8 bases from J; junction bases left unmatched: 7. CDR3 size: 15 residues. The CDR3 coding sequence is TGTGCCAGCAGCGTAGATGGCGGGAGGTGGGATGAGCAGTTCTTC. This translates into CASSVDGGRWDEQFF.

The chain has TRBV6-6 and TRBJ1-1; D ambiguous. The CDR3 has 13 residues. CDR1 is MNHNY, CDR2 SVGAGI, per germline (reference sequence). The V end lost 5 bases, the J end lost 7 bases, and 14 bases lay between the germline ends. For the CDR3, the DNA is TGTGCCAGCAGTGCCGGGAGTCCATTTGAAGCTTTCTTT. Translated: CASSAGSPFEAFF.

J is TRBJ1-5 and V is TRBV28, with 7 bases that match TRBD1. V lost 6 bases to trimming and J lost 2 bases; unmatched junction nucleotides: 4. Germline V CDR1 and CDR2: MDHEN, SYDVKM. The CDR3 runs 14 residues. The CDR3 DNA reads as TGTGCCAGCAGCGCCGGGACAGGCAATCAGCCCCAGCATTTT. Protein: CASSAGTGNQPQHF.

The CDR3: CASSDGQTQNEKLFF. For the CDR3, the DNA is TGTGCCAGCAGTGATGGGCAGACCCAAAATGAAAAACTGTTTTTT. The genes are TRBV6-1 and TRBJ1-4; D remains ambiguous. Germline V gene data show CDR1 as MNHNS and CDR2 as SASEGT. This CDR3 region has 15 residues. With 3 bases removed from V and 5 bases from J, the gap between germline ends came to 13 bases.

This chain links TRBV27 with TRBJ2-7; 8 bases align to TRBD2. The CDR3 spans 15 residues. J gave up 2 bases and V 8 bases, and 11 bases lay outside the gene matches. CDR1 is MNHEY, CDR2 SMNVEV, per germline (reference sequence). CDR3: CASRGSGSTAYEQYF. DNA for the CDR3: TGTGCCAGCCGAGGCAGCGGGAGTACCGCCTACGAGCAGTACTTC.

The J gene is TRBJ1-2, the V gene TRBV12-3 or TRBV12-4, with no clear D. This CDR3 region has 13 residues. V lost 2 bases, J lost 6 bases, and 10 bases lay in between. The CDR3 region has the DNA TGTGCCAGCAGTTTAACGGAGGTAGATGGCTACACCTTC. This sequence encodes CASSLTEVDGYTF.

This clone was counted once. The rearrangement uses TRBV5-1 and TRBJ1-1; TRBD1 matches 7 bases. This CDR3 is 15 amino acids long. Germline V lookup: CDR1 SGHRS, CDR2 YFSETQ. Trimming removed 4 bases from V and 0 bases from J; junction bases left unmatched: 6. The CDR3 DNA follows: TGCGCCAGCAGCACCCCGGGACAGCTGAACACTGAAGCTTTCTTT. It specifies CASSTPGQLNTEAFF.

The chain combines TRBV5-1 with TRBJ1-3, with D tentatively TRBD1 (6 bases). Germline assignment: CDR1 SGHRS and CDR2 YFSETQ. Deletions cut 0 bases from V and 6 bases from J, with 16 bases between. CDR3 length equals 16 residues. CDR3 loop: CASSLDVRGAQNTIYF. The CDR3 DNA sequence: TGCGCCAGCAGCTTGGACGTGAGGGGGGCGCAAAACACCATATATTTT. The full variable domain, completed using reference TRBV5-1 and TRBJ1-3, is KAGVTQTPRYLIKTRGQQVTLSCSPISGHRSVSWYQQTPGQGLQFLFEYFSETQRNKGNFPGRFSGRQFSNSRSEMNVSTLELGDSALYLCASSLDVRGAQNTIYFGEGSWLTVV.